This T cell receptor (beta chain) is drawn from a study of blood T cell repertoires in COVID-19. Study background: Whether acute or convalescent, the COVID-19 samples came from the United States, Italy and Spain. T cells, B-cell-depleted T cells, or PBMCs supplied cDNA or gDNA.

Original processing notes: From reference gene primer amplification, estimates of nucleated cell counts were derived. Sequenced by immunoSEQ multiplex PCR; TCRdb stores in-frame clones only, minus some. V, J and clone size derive from that table, while D and trimming were established from the DNA sequence. This sample has about 280,000 clones; roughly 80% occur once, and the top ten carry 5%. There are 13 residues in the CDR3. V was pared by 6 bases and J by 1 base, with 7 bases between. Germline V gene sequence: CDR1 GTSNPN, CDR2 SVGIG (reference sequence). This study enrolled people aged 18 to 89 from about 24 US geographic areas.

The V and J genes are TRBV30 and TRBJ2-6, with a possible D match to TRBD2 (5 bases). The sequencing input was PBMCs or T cells enriched from blood (not recorded which). This clonotype was sampled from a man aged 35 to 55 who had been exposed to COVID-19. The CDR3, as DNA: TGTGCCTGCGAGGGATCTGGGGCCAACGTCCTGACTTTC. Amino acids: CACEGSGANVLTF.